These T cell receptor beta chains were read from a single sample in a study of CD8 T cells in Susac syndrome. TCRdb passed the immunoSEQ multiplex PCR reads through MiXCR, listing each CDR3 protein once. The repertoire holds roughly 180,000 distinct CDR3 sequences, with around 94% as singletons. Sequencing was performed on CD4+ T cells from PBMCs. Receptors originate from a human donor in good health. Both conserved end residues are part of each CDR3. Fields, in order: J gene, V gene, CDR3 length, D gene, clone size, CDR3 protein, CDR3 DNA. D genes are given only for firm matches. Size is omitted from some rows. Given values are once, few, many or a class for expanded clones.

j_gene: TRBJ2-3
v_gene: TRBV7-2
len: 13
d_gene: NA
abundance: NA
CDR3aa: CASSLGLSRMQYF
CDR3nt: TGTGCCAGCAGCTTAGGACTATCCCGAATGCAGTATTTT

j_gene: TRBJ2-1
v_gene: TRBV12-3/TRBV12-4
len: 16
d_gene: NA
abundance: NA
CDR3aa: CASRTQRTDSYNEQFF
CDR3nt: TGTGCCAGCAGGACGCAGAGGACGGACTCCTACAATGAGCAGTTCTTC

j_gene: TRBJ2-7
v_gene: TRBV3-1
len: 14
d_gene: NA
abundance: NA
CDR3aa: CASSQSWGAYEQYF
CDR3nt: TGTGCCAGCAGCCAGTCGTGGGGGGCCTACGAGCAGTACTTC

j_gene: TRBJ1-1
v_gene: TRBV12-3/TRBV12-4
len: 14
d_gene: TRBD1
abundance: NA
CDR3aa: CASSMGQPNTEAFF
CDR3nt: TGTGCCAGCAGCATGGGACAGCCGAACACTGAAGCTTTCTTT

j_gene: TRBJ2-3
v_gene: TRBV7-2
len: 16
d_gene: TRBD1
abundance: NA
CDR3aa: CASSLVGSGGADTQYF
CDR3nt: TGTGCCAGCAGCTTAGTTGGGTCAGGGGGCGCAGATACGCAGTATTTT

j_gene: TRBJ2-2
v_gene: TRBV30
len: 13
d_gene: NA
abundance: NA
CDR3aa: CAWRLRITGELFF
CDR3nt: TGTGCCTGGAGACTCAGAATCACCGGGGAGCTGTTTTTT

j_gene: TRBJ2-2
v_gene: TRBV7-3
len: 14
d_gene: TRBD2
abundance: once
CDR3aa: CASSSGTSGRELFF
CDR3nt: TGTGCCAGCAGCTCCGGGACTAGCGGCCGGGAGCTGTTTTTT

j_gene: TRBJ2-5
v_gene: TRBV20-1
len: 15
d_gene: TRBD2
abundance: NA
CDR3aa: CSARDPAGVGETQYF
CDR3nt: TGCAGTGCTAGAGATCCAGCGGGGGTTGGGGAGACCCAGTACTTC

j_gene: TRBJ1-5
v_gene: TRBV2
len: 14
d_gene: NA
abundance: NA
CDR3aa: CASSADGSNQPQHF
CDR3nt: TGTGCCAGCAGCGCCGACGGGAGCAATCAGCCCCAGCATTTT

j_gene: TRBJ2-6
v_gene: TRBV2
len: 17
d_gene: TRBD1
abundance: NA
CDR3aa: CASSRDRASSGANVLTF
CDR3nt: TGTGCCAGCAGTCGGGACAGAGCTAGCTCTGGGGCCAACGTCCTGACTTTC

j_gene: TRBJ2-1
v_gene: TRBV6-2/TRBV6-3
len: 12
d_gene: TRBD1
abundance: NA
CDR3aa: CASLDRDNEQFF
CDR3nt: TGTGCCAGCCTGGACAGGGACAATGAGCAGTTCTTC

j_gene: TRBJ1-5
v_gene: TRBV28
len: 13
d_gene: NA
abundance: few
CDR3aa: CASSSRGYQPQHF
CDR3nt: TGTGCCAGCAGTTCGAGGGGGTATCAGCCCCAGCATTTT

j_gene: TRBJ2-3
v_gene: TRBV7-2
len: 16
d_gene: TRBD2
abundance: NA
CDR3aa: CASSFTSGGATDTQYF
CDR3nt: TGTGCCAGCAGCTTTACTAGCGGTGGGGCCACAGATACGCAGTATTTT

j_gene: TRBJ2-1
v_gene: TRBV20-1
len: 14
d_gene: NA
abundance: once
CDR3aa: CSANHGGSYNEQFF
CDR3nt: TGCAGTGCGAACCACGGTGGGTCCTACAATGAGCAGTTCTTC

j_gene: TRBJ1-1
v_gene: TRBV20-1
len: 12
d_gene: NA
abundance: NA
CDR3aa: CSARVPGNEAFF
CDR3nt: TGCAGTGCCCGGGTACCGGGAAATGAGGCTTTCTTT

j_gene: TRBJ2-2
v_gene: TRBV7-9
len: 16
d_gene: NA
abundance: NA
CDR3aa: CASSSTPNRATGELFF
CDR3nt: TGTGCCAGCAGCTCTACCCCCAACAGGGCAACCGGGGAGCTGTTTTTT

j_gene: TRBJ2-5
v_gene: TRBV4-3
len: 14
d_gene: NA
abundance: NA
CDR3aa: CASSQDAGAETQYF
CDR3nt: TGCGCCAGCAGCCAAGATGCGGGGGCAGAGACCCAGTACTTC

j_gene: TRBJ2-3
v_gene: TRBV9
len: 15
d_gene: NA
abundance: NA
CDR3aa: CASSVQGGGPDTQYF
CDR3nt: TGTGCCAGCAGCGTACAAGGAGGGGGACCAGATACGCAGTATTTT

j_gene: TRBJ2-5
v_gene: TRBV7-8
len: 13
d_gene: TRBD1
abundance: NA
CDR3aa: CASSKDREETQYF
CDR3nt: TGTGCCAGCAGCAAGGACAGGGAAGAGACCCAGTACTTC

j_gene: TRBJ2-6
v_gene: TRBV28
len: 16
d_gene: NA
abundance: NA
CDR3aa: CASRPATLTGANVLTF
CDR3nt: TGTGCCAGCAGACCGGCCACGCTCACTGGGGCCAACGTCCTGACTTTC

j_gene: TRBJ1-6
v_gene: TRBV15
len: 16
d_gene: NA
abundance: NA
CDR3aa: CATSRTPGNEGSPLHF
CDR3nt: TGTGCCACCAGCAGAACCCCGGGAAATGAAGGATCACCCCTCCACTTT

j_gene: TRBJ1-2
v_gene: TRBV3-1
len: 15
d_gene: NA
abundance: NA
CDR3aa: CASSLSSLANYGYTF
CDR3nt: TGTGCCAGCAGCCTGTCCAGCCTAGCTAACTATGGCTACACCTTC

j_gene: TRBJ1-2
v_gene: TRBV6-2/TRBV6-3
len: 12
d_gene: NA
abundance: NA
CDR3aa: CASREALDGYTF
CDR3nt: TGTGCCAGCAGGGAAGCGCTGGATGGCTACACCTTC

j_gene: TRBJ2-1
v_gene: TRBV2
len: 15
d_gene: TRBD2
abundance: NA
CDR3aa: CASSGLAGVVNEQFF
CDR3nt: TGTGCCAGCAGTGGACTAGCGGGGGTCGTTAATGAGCAGTTCTTC

j_gene: TRBJ2-4
v_gene: TRBV3-1
len: 16
d_gene: NA
abundance: NA
CDR3aa: CASSPGAWGARNIQYF
CDR3nt: TGTGCCAGCAGCCCCGGTGCGTGGGGGGCGCGGAACATTCAGTACTTC

j_gene: TRBJ2-1
v_gene: TRBV9
len: 15
d_gene: TRBD1
abundance: once
CDR3aa: CASSVEGQGSNEQFF
CDR3nt: TGTGCCAGCAGCGTAGAGGGACAGGGGAGCAATGAGCAGTTCTTC

j_gene: TRBJ1-2
v_gene: TRBV23-1
len: 12
d_gene: NA
abundance: NA
CDR3aa: CASSPGLNGYTF
CDR3nt: TGCGCCAGCAGTCCGGGCCTAAATGGCTACACCTTC

j_gene: TRBJ1-5
v_gene: TRBV4-1
len: 13
d_gene: NA
abundance: NA
CDR3aa: CASSQERWQPQHF
CDR3nt: TGCGCCAGCAGCCAAGAACGGTGGCAGCCCCAGCATTTT

j_gene: TRBJ1-2
v_gene: TRBV29-1
len: 12
d_gene: NA
abundance: NA
CDR3aa: CSVFSANYGYTF
CDR3nt: TGCAGCGTTTTCAGTGCCAACTATGGCTACACCTTC

j_gene: TRBJ2-5
v_gene: TRBV14
len: 12
d_gene: NA
abundance: NA
CDR3aa: CASSHNQETQYF
CDR3nt: TGTGCCAGCAGCCACAACCAAGAGACCCAGTACTTC

j_gene: TRBJ1-1
v_gene: TRBV14
len: 14
d_gene: NA
abundance: once
CDR3aa: CASSQELRGTEAFF
CDR3nt: TGTGCCAGCAGCCAAGAGCTCAGGGGAACTGAAGCTTTCTTT